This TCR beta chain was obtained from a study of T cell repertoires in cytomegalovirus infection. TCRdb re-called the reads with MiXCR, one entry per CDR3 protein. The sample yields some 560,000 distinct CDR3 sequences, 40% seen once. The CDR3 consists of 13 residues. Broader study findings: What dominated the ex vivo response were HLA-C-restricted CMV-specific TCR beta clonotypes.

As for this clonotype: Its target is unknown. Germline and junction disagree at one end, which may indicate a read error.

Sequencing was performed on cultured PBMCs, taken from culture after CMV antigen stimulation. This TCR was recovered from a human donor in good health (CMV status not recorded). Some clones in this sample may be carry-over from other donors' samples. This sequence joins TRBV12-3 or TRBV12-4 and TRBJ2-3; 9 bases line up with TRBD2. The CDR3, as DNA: TGTGCCAGCACCCCTGAAGGGCGGGGGGGCATGAATTTT. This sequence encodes CASTPEGRGGMNF.